These T cell receptor beta chains were read from a single sample in a study of shared clonotypes between healthy human individuals. Here immunoSEQ multiplex PCR was the method, and the copy in TCRdb shows in-frame clones only, minus some. The sample holds some 1.5 million clones, roughly 98% seen once. Specimen: naive CD4+ T cells sorted from blood. The receptor set was obtained from a man younger than 45 in good health. CDR3s include the opening cysteine and the closing phenylalanine or tryptophan. Each record gives: V gene, clone size, D gene, J gene, CDR3 protein, CDR3 DNA. The D gene is left open where the match is weak. Expanded clones are given a class, and other clones once, few, many or no size at all.

>TRBV11-1|NA|NA|TRBJ2-5
CASSLEPRDGGETQYF
TGTGCCAGCAGCTTAGAACCGAGGGACGGGGGAGAGACCCAGTACTTC
>TRBV11-2|NA|NA|TRBJ2-7
CASRDTDRGNYEQYF
TGTGCCAGCAGGGACACGGATAGGGGGAACTACGAGCAGTACTTC
>TRBV27|NA|TRBD2|TRBJ2-7
CASSARGLAGGGEQYF
TGTGCCAGCAGTGCTAGAGGACTAGCGGGAGGAGGGGAGCAGTACTTC
>TRBV6-6|NA|TRBD2|TRBJ2-7
CASSSGRASYEQYF
TGTGCCAGCAGTTCCGGGAGGGCCTCCTACGAGCAGTACTTC
>TRBV2|once|TRBD2|TRBJ2-1
CASRWTSYEQFF
TGTGCCAGCAGATGGACTAGTTATGAGCAGTTCTTC
>TRBV30|once|NA|TRBJ1-4
CAWSGRSNEKLFF
TGTGCCTGGAGCGGCAGGTCTAATGAAAAACTGTTTTTT
>TRBV2|NA|NA|TRBJ1-4
CASSEARASEKLFF
TGTGCCAGCAGTGAAGCAAGGGCGTCTGAAAAACTGTTTTTT
>TRBV29-1|NA|NA|TRBJ2-7
CSVEKFDEQYF
TGCAGCGTTGAGAAGTTTGACGAGCAGTACTTC
>TRBV13|NA|TRBD2|TRBJ2-3
CASSPRAGGTDTQYF
TGTGCCAGCAGCCCACGGGCGGGGGGCACAGATACGCAGTATTTT
>TRBV14|NA|NA|TRBJ2-2
CASSRRRGDTGELFF
TGTGCCAGCAGCCGGCGCAGGGGCGACACCGGGGAGCTGTTTTTT
>TRBV5-1|once|NA|TRBJ1-5
CASSPGGQRDQPQHF
TGCGCCAGCAGCCCTGGCGGACAGAGGGATCAGCCCCAGCATTTT
>TRBV6-5|NA|NA|TRBJ2-7
CASSYRAPHYEQYF
TGTGCCAGCAGTTACAGGGCACCTCACTACGAGCAGTACTTC
>TRBV19|NA|NA|TRBJ2-1
CASSIPGGAGVNEQFF
TGTGCCAGTAGTATCCCCGGGGGAGCGGGCGTCAATGAGCAGTTCTTC
>TRBV21-1|once|NA|TRBJ2-1
CASSFNGISQAPYNEQFF
TGTGCCAGCAGCTTCAACGGGATCAGTCAGGCCCCCTACAATGAGCAGTTCTTC
>TRBV5-5|NA|NA|TRBJ1-2
CASSFSNYGYTF
TGTGCCAGCAGCTTCTCGAACTATGGCTACACCTTC
>TRBV5-1|NA|TRBD1|TRBJ2-1
CASSLFGVVGTGGNEQFF
TGCGCCAGCAGCTTGTTTGGGGTTGTGGGGACAGGGGGAAATGAGCAGTTCTTC
>TRBV6-5|NA|NA|TRBJ1-1
CASSLSRDLNTEAFF
TGTGCCAGCAGCCTAAGCCGGGATCTGAACACTGAAGCTTTCTTT
>TRBV18|NA|NA|TRBJ1-4
CASSPQQKLNEKLFF
TGTGCCAGCTCACCCCAGCAAAAGCTGAATGAAAAACTGTTTTTT